The sequence of this T cell receptor (beta chain) was determined in a study of HIV-infected children after antiretroviral therapy interruption. Study-wide context: All children had CD4+ count above 500 and viral load below 50 copies/ml. Interruption group median age roughly 8.9 years; continuous group 7 to 8 years. For the interruption arm, samples span week 0 through about 3 years after study end.

This clonotype was observed many times. Germline CDR1 is SEHNR and CDR2 is FQNEAQ (reference sequence). The CDR3 extends over 15 amino acids. A 3' RACE protocol on RNA, with unique molecular identifiers, produced the TCR library. TCRdb reprocessed the 3' RACE reads via MiXCR and lists one record per CDR3 protein. The sample comprises around 16,000 distinct CDR3 sequences, nearly 3.5% of which are singletons, and over 4.5% rests with the top ten. The treatment denotes: PENTA 11 planned treatment interruption arm or continuous ART arm. At least 24 weeks of at least three-drug ART, in children 2 to 15 years.

The sequencing here drew on CD45RA+ CD4+ T cells from PBMCs, taken from a donor given antiretroviral therapy, either interrupted or continuous. Subset: naive CD4+ CD45RA+ CD45RO- T cells. This clonotype originated in a child aged 2 to 17 with HIV. The genes are TRBV7-9 and TRBJ2-3; possibly TRBD1 or TRBD2 for D (6 bases each). Matching the DNA end better, TRBJ2-1 makes the J call doubtful. The CDR3 bases are TGTGCCAGCAGCCAAGGCACGGGGGCTTACAATGAGCAGTTCTTC. This codes for CASSQGTGAYNEQFF.